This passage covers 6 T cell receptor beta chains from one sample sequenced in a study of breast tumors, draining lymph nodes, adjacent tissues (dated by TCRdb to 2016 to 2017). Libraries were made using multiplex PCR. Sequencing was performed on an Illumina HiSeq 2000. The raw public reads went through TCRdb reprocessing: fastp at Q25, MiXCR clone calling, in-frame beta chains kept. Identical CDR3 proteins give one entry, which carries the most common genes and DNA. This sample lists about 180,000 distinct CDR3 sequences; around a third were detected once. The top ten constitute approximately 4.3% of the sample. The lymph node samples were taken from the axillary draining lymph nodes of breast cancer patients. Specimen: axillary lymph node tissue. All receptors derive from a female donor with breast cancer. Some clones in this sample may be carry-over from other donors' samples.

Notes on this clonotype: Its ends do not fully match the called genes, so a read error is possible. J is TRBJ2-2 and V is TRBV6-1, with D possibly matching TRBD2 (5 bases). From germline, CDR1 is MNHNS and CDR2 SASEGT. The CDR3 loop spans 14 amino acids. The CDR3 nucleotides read TGTGCCAGCAGTGCCGGGAAGAACGCCGGGGAGCTGTTTTTT. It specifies CASSAGKNAGELFF.

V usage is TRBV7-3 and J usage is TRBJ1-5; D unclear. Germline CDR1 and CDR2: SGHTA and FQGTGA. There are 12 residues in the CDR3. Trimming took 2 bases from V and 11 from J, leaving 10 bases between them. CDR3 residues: CASSLEQSAQHF. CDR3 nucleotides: TGTGCCAGCAGCTTAGAGCAATCAGCCCAGCATTTT.

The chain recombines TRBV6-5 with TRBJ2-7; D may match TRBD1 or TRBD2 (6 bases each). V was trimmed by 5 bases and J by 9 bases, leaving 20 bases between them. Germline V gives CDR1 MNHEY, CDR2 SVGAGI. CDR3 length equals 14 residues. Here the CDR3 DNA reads TGTGCCAGCAGTCACAGGGACGGGGTCGGGGGGCAGTACTTC. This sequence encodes CASSHRDGVGGQYF.

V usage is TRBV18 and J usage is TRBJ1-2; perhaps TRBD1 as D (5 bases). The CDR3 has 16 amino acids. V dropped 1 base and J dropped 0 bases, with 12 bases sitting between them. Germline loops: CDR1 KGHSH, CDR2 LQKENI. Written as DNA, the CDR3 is TGTGCCAGCTCACCACAAAGACAGTACTCTAACTATGGCTACACCTTC. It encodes CASSPQRQYSNYGYTF.

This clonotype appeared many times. For the CDR3, the DNA is TGTGCCAGCAGCTTAGTAGCGGGGGGGCCCCATGAGCAGTTCTTC. Its protein is CASSLVAGGPHEQFF. The chain is built from TRBV7-2 and TRBJ2-1, with 11 nucleotides matching TRBD2. After removal of 1 base from V and 8 bases from J, the junction contained 4 bases not matched to a gene. CDR3 length: 15 residues. The V gene's germline CDR1 is SGHTA and CDR2 FQGNSA.

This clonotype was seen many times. The CDR3 protein is CASSPGLNYEQYF. The DNA of the CDR3 is TGTGCCAGCAGCCCGGGACTAAATTACGAGCAGTACTTC. V is TRBV11-3 and J is TRBJ2-7; 7 bases are a match to TRBD2. CDR1 is SGHNT and CDR2 is YENEEA in the germline V gene. Trimming removed 5 bases from V and 4 bases from J; junction bases left unmatched: 5. CDR3 length: 13 amino acids. Using reference TRBV11-3 and TRBJ2-7 for the parts outside the CDR3, the full variable domain is EAGVVQSPRYKIIEKKQPVAFWCNPISGHNTLYWYLQNLGQGPELLIRYENEEAVDDSQLPKDRFSAERLKGVDSTLKIQPAELGDSAVYLCASSPGLNYEQYFGPGTRLTVT.